Sequencing of this T cell receptor beta chain was carried out in a study of HIV-infected patients and healthy controls. Germline V gives CDR1 SGHVS, CDR2 FNYEAQ. V was pared by 5 bases and J by 2 bases, with 13 bases of the junction left unmatched. The CDR3 has 17 residues. MiXCR, run by TCRdb on the 5' RACE reads, gives a single entry per CDR3 protein. There are 18,000 or so distinct CDR3 sequences in the sample; around a fifth occur only once, and approximately 35% lies in the top ten. In its sample, this clonotype was seen a few times. Sequenced: CD8+ T cells from blood. The receptor comes from a human donor in good health. The chain recombines TRBV7-6 with TRBJ2-3; 7 bases map to TRBD1. CDR3 loop: CASSTHRGVLSTDTQYF. The CDR3 nucleotides read TGTGCCAGCAGCACCCACAGGGGCGTATTGTCCACAGATACGCAGTATTTT.